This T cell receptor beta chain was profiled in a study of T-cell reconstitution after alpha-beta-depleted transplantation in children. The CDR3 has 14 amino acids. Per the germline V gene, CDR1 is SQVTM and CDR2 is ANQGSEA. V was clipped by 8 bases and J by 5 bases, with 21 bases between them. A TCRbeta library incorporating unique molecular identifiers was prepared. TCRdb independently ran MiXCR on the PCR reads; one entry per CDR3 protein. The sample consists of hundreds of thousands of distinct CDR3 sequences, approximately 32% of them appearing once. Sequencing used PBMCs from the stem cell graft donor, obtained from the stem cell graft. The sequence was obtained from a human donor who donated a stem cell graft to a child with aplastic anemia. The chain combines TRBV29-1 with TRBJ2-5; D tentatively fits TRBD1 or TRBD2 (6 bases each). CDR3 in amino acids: CSPRGGPSIETQYF. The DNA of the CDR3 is TGCAGCCCCCGAGGGGGGCCTTCCATTGAGACCCAGTACTTC. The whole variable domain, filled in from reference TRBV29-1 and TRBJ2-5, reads SAVISQKPSRDICQRGTSLTIQCQVDSQVTMMFWYRQQPGQSLTLIATANQGSEATYESGFVIDKFPISRPNLTFSTLTVSNMSPEDSSIYLCSPRGGPSIETQYFGPGTRLLVL.